The 4 T cell receptor beta chains below come from one sample, sequenced in a study of blood T cells in healthy people across ages. A sample-barcoded 5' primer and a J-beta primer mix were used in a second PCR of roughly 6 to 11 cycles. TCRdb itself ran the 5' RACE reads through MiXCR, one entry per CDR3 protein. In the table there are about 1 million distinct CDR3 sequences, 40% to 55% of which are singletons. What was sequenced was blood. The receptor source for this set is a woman in her fifties or sixties in good health.

This chain links TRBV24-1 with TRBJ2-1; unclear D gene. This CDR3 is built from 11 residues. The V end lost 7 bases, the J end lost 5 bases, and 5 bases lay between the germline ends. CDR1 is KGHDR, CDR2 SFDVKD, per germline. The CDR3 loop reads CATSLDNEQFF. Written as DNA, the CDR3 is TGTGCCACCAGCCTAGACAATGAGCAGTTCTTC.

The genes are TRBV7-9 and TRBJ2-5; D might be TRBD1 (6 bases). Germline assignment: CDR1 SEHNR and CDR2 FQNEAQ (reference sequence). Deletions cut 6 bases from V and 1 base from J, with 18 bases between. This CDR3 spans 16 amino acids. In DNA, the CDR3 is TGTGCCAGCAGTCCAGGGGTCGGATGGTCCCAAGAGACCCAGTACTTC. Translation: CASSPGVGWSQETQYF. Drawing the rest from reference TRBV7-9 and TRBJ2-5, the complete variable domain is DTGVSQNPRHKITKRGQNVTFRCDPISEHNRLYWYRQTLGQGPEFLTYFQNEAQLEKSRLLSDRFSAERPKGSFSTLEIQRTEQGDSAMYLCASSPGVGWSQETQYFGPGTRLLVL.

The rearrangement links TRBV10-3 to TRBJ1-1; TRBD1 agrees at 8 bases. From germline, CDR1 is ENHRY and CDR2 SYGVKD. After removal of 2 bases from V and 0 bases from J, the junction contained 8 bases not matched to a gene. The CDR3 is made up of 17 amino acids. CDR3 sequence: CAISEGGTGYMNTEAFF. The CDR3 DNA reads TGTGCCATCAGTGAGGGGGGGACAGGCTACATGAACACTGAAGCTTTCTTT.

J is TRBJ2-1 and V is TRBV29-1; D is possibly TRBD1 (5 bases). Trimming took 4 bases from V and 9 from J, leaving 13 bases between them. Looked up from germline, CDR1 is SQVTM and CDR2 is ANQGSEA. The CDR3 runs to 12 residues. CDR3 protein: CSVGQPHGEQFF. In nucleotides, the CDR3 is TGCAGCGTTGGACAGCCCCACGGTGAGCAGTTCTTC.